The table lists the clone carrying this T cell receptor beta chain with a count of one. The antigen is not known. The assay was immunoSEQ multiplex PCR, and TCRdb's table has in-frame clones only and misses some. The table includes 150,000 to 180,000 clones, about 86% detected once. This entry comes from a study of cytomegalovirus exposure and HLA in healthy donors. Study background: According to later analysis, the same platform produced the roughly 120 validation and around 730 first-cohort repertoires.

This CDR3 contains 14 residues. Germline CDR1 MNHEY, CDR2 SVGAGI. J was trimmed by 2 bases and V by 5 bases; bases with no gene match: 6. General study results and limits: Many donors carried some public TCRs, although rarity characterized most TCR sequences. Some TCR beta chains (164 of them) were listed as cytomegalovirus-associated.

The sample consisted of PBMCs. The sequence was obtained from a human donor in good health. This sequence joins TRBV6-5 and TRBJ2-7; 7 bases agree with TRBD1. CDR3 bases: TGTGCCAGCAGTACCGGGACAGCCACCTACGAGCAGTACTTC. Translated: CASSTGTATYEQYF.